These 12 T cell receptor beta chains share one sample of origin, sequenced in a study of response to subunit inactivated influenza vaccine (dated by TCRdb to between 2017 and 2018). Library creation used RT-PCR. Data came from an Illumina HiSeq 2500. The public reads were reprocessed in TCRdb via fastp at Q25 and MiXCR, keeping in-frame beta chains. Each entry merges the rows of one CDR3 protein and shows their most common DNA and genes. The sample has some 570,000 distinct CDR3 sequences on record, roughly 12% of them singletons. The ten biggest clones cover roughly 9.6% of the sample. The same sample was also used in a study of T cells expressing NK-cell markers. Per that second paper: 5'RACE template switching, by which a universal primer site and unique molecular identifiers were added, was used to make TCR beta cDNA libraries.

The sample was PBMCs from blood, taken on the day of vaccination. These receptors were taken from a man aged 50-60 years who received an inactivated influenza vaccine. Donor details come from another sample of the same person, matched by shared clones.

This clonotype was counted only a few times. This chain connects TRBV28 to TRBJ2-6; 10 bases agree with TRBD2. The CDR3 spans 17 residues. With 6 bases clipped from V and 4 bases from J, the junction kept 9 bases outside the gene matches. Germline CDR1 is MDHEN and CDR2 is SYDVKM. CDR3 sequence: CASRGTSALRGANVLTF. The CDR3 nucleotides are TGTGCCAGCAGGGGGACTAGCGCCCTTAGGGGGGCCAACGTCCTGACTTTC.

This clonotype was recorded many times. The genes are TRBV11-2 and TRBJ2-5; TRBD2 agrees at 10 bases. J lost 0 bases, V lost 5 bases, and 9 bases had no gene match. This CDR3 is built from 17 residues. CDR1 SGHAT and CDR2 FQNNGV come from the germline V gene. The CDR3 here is CASSPVGLAANQETQYF. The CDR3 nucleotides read TGTGCCAGCAGCCCGGTCGGACTAGCGGCGAACCAAGAGACCCAGTACTTC.

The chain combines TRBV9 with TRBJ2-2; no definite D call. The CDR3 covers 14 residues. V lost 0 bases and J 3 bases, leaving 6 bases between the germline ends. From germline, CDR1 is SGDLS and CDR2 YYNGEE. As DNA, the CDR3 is TGTGCCAGCAGCGTAGATGTGGACACCGGGGAGCTGTTTTTT. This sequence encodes CASSVDVDTGELFF.

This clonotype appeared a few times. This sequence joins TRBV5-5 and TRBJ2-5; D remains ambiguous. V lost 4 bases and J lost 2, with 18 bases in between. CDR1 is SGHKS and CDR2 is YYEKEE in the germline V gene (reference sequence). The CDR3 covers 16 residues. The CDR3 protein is CASSPRVGELQETQYF. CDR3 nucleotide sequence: TGTGCCAGCAGCCCCCGCGTTGGGGAATTACAAGAGACCCAGTACTTC.

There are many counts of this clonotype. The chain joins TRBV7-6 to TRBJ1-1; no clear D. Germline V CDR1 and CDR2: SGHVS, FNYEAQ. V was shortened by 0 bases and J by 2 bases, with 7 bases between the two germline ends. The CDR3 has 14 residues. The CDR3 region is CASSLADSNTEAFF. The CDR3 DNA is TGTGCCAGCAGCTTAGCAGACTCCAACACTGAAGCTTTCTTT.

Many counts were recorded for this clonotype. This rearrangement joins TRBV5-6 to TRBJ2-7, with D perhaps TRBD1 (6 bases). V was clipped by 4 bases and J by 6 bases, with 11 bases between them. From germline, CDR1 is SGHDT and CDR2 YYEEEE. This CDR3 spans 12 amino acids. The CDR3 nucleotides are TGTGCCAGCAGCCAATGGGACACCGAGCAGTACTTC. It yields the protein CASSQWDTEQYF. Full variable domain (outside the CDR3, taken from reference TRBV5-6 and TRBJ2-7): DAGVTQSPTHLIKTRGQQVTLRCSPKSGHDTVSWYQQALGQGPQFIFQYYEEEERQRGNFPDRFSGHQFPNYSSELNVNALLLGDSALYLCASSQWDTEQYFGPGTRLTVT.

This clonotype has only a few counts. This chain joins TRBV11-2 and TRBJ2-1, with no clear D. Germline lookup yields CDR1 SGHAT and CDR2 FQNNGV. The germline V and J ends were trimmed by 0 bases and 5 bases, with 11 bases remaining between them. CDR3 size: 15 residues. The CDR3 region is CASSLDVGSNNEQFF. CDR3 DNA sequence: TGTGCCAGCAGCTTAGACGTGGGATCGAACAATGAGCAGTTCTTC.

CDR3 in amino acids: CASSLWGVLTF. CDR3 in DNA: TGTGCCAGCAGTTTGTGGGGGGTCCTGACTTTC. This chain connects TRBV12-3 or TRBV12-4 to TRBJ2-6; possibly TRBD1 or TRBD2 for D (5 bases each). V dropped 3 bases and J dropped 13 bases, with 7 bases sitting between them. The CDR3 runs to 11 residues.

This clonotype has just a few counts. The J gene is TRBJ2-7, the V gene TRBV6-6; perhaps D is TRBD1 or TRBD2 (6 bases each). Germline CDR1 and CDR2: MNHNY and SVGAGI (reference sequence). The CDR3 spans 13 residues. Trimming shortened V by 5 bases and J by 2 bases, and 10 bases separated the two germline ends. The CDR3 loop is CASSQRGAYEQYF. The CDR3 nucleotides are TGTGCCAGCAGTCAAAGGGGGGCCTACGAGCAGTACTTC.

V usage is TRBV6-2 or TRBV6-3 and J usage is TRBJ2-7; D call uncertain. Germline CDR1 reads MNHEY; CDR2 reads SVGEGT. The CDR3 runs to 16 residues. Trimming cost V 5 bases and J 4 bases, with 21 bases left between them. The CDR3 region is CASSPAAHVGSYEQYF. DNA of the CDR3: TGTGCCAGCAGTCCAGCAGCCCATGTGGGGTCATACGAGCAGTACTTC.

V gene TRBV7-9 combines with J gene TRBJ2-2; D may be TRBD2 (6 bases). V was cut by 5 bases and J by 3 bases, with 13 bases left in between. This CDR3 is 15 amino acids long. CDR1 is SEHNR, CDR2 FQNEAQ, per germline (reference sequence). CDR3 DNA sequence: TGTGCCAGCAGCGCCCGGGACTCTTACACCGGGGAGCTGTTTTTT. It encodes CASSARDSYTGELFF.

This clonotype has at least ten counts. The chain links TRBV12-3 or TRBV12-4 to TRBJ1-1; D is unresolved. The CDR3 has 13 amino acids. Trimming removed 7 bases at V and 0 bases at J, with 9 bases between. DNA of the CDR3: TGTGCCAGCATGTTGGTACTGAACACTGAAGCTTTCTTT. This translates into CASMLVLNTEAFF.